A selection of T cell receptor beta chains follows, all from one sample in a study of T cell changes during pregnancy in multiple sclerosis. Assay used: immunoSEQ multiplex PCR; TCRdb lists only in-frame clones, some missing. The table records 34,000 or so clones, approximately 90% of them present only once. The sequenced sample was CD8+ T cells from peripheral blood mononuclear cells, obtained in the first trimester of pregnancy. These receptors were taken from a female donor with multiple sclerosis, enrolled in a pregnancy study. Each CDR3 is given with its conserved first and last residue. The D gene is left open where the match is weak. Rows give clone size only sometimes, using once, few, many, or a class for an expanded clone.

>17|.|TRBJ1-4|TRBV11-2|TRBD1
CASSFSTGGVPNEKLFF
TGTGCCAGCAGCTTCTCGACAGGGGGAGTTCCTAATGAAAAACTGTTTTTT
>16|.|TRBJ2-1|TRBV9|TRBD2
CASSVGGTSGINEQFF
TGTGCCAGCAGCGTAGGGGGGACTAGCGGGATCAATGAGCAGTTCTTC
>14|.|TRBJ2-1|TRBV4-2|.
CASSQETGNNEQFF
TGTGCCAGCAGCCAAGAAACAGGAAACAATGAGCAGTTCTTC
>15|.|TRBJ2-1|TRBV30|.
CAWEQGMSDYNEQFF
TGTGCCTGGGAACAGGGAATGTCGGATTACAATGAGCAGTTCTTC
>11|.|TRBJ2-1|TRBV7-3|.
CASSAGNEQFF
TGTGCCAGCAGCGCCGGGAATGAGCAGTTCTTC
>16|once|TRBJ2-1|TRBV5-1|TRBD2
CASSLGGLALYNEQFF
TGCGCCAGCAGCTTGGGGGGACTAGCCCTCTACAATGAGCAGTTCTTC
>12|once|TRBJ2-7|TRBV29-1|TRBD1
CSVGQGRYEQYF
TGCAGCGTTGGACAGGGGAGGTACGAGCAGTACTTC
>15|once|TRBJ2-5|TRBV5-5|TRBD2
CASSLEAVAGETQYF
TGTGCCAGCAGCTTGGAGGCGGTAGCGGGAGAGACCCAGTACTTC
>15|.|TRBJ2-7|TRBV7-8|TRBD2
CASSLTPSGAYEQYF
TGTGCCAGCAGCCTCACCCCTAGCGGCGCCTACGAGCAGTACTTC
>15|.|TRBJ1-4|TRBV5-1|.
CASSLEDPTNEKLFF
TGCGCCAGCAGCTTAGAGGATCCAACTAATGAAAAACTGTTTTTT
>18|.|TRBJ2-1|TRBV28|TRBD2
CASTGLAGPLSSYNEQFF
TGTGCCAGCACCGGACTAGCGGGACCGCTGAGCTCCTACAATGAGCAGTTCTTC
>15|.|TRBJ2-7|TRBV29-1|TRBD2
CSVEGGLSGIREQYF
TGCAGCGTTGAAGGCGGGCTTAGCGGGATACGTGAGCAGTACTTC
>17|.|TRBJ2-1|TRBV5-6|TRBD2
CASSSRLAGGHLNEQFF
TGTGCCAGCAGCTCCAGACTAGCGGGAGGGCACCTTAATGAGCAGTTCTTC
>16|.|TRBJ1-5|TRBV19|.
CATRVAGALLNQPQHF
TGTGCCACCCGGGTGGCAGGGGCGCTTCTCAATCAGCCCCAGCATTTT
>17|.|TRBJ2-2|TRBV13|TRBD1
CASSYQAKGQGTGELFF
TGTGCCAGCAGTTACCAAGCAAAGGGACAGGGGACCGGGGAGCTGTTTTTT
>16|.|TRBJ2-1|TRBV30|TRBD2
CAWSELTSGDYNEQFF
TGTGCCTGGAGTGAGTTAACTAGCGGAGATTACAATGAGCAGTTCTTC
>16|.|TRBJ2-1|TRBV6-5|TRBD2
CASSYASGRAFNEQFF
TGTGCCAGCAGTTACGCTAGCGGGAGGGCCTTTAATGAGCAGTTCTTC
>14|.|TRBJ2-1|TRBV5-1|.
CASSGGPNYNEQFF
TGCGCCAGCTCCGGGGGGCCGAATTACAATGAGCAGTTCTTC
>12|.|TRBJ2-1|TRBV2|TRBD2
CANRGSYNEQFF
TGTGCCAACCGCGGGAGTTACAATGAGCAGTTCTTC
>17|.|TRBJ2-2|TRBV4-1|TRBD2
CASSQDPSGANTGELFF
TGCGCCAGCAGCCAAGATCCTAGCGGGGCGAACACCGGGGAGCTGTTTTTT
>15|.|TRBJ1-4|TRBV4-2|.
CASSQGSGVNEKLFF
TGTGCCAGCAGCCAAGGCTCGGGGGTTAATGAAAAACTGTTTTTT
>15|.|TRBJ1-1|TRBV16|.
CASSPTPTGNTEAFF
TGTGCCAGCAGCCCCACCCCGACGGGGAACACTGAAGCTTTCTTT
>12|.|TRBJ2-1|TRBV19|.
CASSRGINEQFF
TGTGCCAGTAGTAGAGGGATCAATGAGCAGTTCTTC
>11|.|TRBJ1-1|TRBV30|TRBD1
CAWGGGSEAFF
TGTGCCTGGGGAGGGGGCTCTGAAGCTTTCTTT
>16|.|TRBJ1-3|TRBV2|.
CASKQLHSISGNTIYF
TGTGCCAGCAAACAATTGCACAGCATTTCTGGAAACACCATATATTTT
>16|.|TRBJ2-7|TRBV10-3|.
CAISESTGALYYEQYF
TGTGCCATCAGTGAGTCGACAGGTGCCCTCTACTACGAGCAGTACTTC
>14|.|TRBJ1-2|TRBV27|TRBD1
CASSLYRGYYGYTF
TGTGCCAGCAGTCTATACAGGGGATACTATGGCTACACCTTC
>15|many|TRBJ2-2|TRBV28|TRBD2
CASSLSGREVGELFF
TGTGCCAGCAGTCTCAGCGGGAGGGAAGTCGGGGAGCTGTTTTTT
>16|.|TRBJ2-7|TRBV7-9|TRBD2
CASSSGLAGGTYEQYF
TGTGCCAGCAGCTCCGGACTAGCGGGAGGGACCTACGAGCAGTACTTC
>14|.|TRBJ2-7|TRBV6-5|TRBD2
CATTTGTMGTEQYF
TGTGCCACTACTACGGGGACTATGGGGACCGAGCAGTACTTC
>16|.|TRBJ2-3|TRBV2|TRBD2
CASSPKGSGGTDTQYF
TGTGCCAGCAGTCCAAAGGGTAGCGGGGGCACAGATACGCAGTATTTT
>16|once|TRBJ2-5|TRBV5-5|TRBD2
CASSLLLAGGQETQYF
TGTGCCAGCAGCTTATTACTAGCGGGAGGGCAAGAGACCCAGTACTTC
>14|.|TRBJ2-3|TRBV4-2|TRBD2
CASSRGLGGDTQYF
TGTGCCAGCAGCCGCGGACTAGGCGGGGATACGCAGTATTTT
>21|few|TRBJ2-3|TRBV15|TRBD2
CATSRVPRLTSGRPGRHTQYF
TGTGCCACCAGCAGAGTCCCCCGTTTGACTAGCGGGAGGCCCGGCCGGCATACGCAGTATTTT
>15|.|TRBJ2-3|TRBV27|TRBD2
CASSLLAGLTDTQYF
TGTGCCAGCAGTTTACTAGCGGGACTCACAGATACGCAGTATTTT
>15|.|TRBJ1-1|TRBV7-9|.
CASSLGETGDTEAFF
TGTGCCAGCAGCTTAGGTGAGACAGGTGACACTGAAGCTTTCTTT
>18|.|TRBJ2-3|TRBV27|.
CASSLSTPRGSSTDTQYF
TGTGCCAGCAGTTTATCCACCCCCAGAGGGAGCAGCACAGATACGCAGTATTTT